The 21 T cell receptor beta chains reported below all come from one sample, sequenced in a study of T cells after yellow fever vaccination. TCRdb redid the calling of the 5' RACE reads with MiXCR, one entry per CDR3 protein. The sample includes over 100,000 distinct CDR3 sequences, approximately 8.4% of them seen just once. Material: CD8+ T cells sorted from PBMCs, obtained 45 days after the yellow fever booster vaccination. The receptor set was obtained from a man aged 30-40 years who received the YFV17D yellow fever vaccine.

This clonotype has a count of ten or more. The chain recombines TRBV6-2 or TRBV6-3 with TRBJ2-2, with D possibly TRBD2 on 5 matching bases. This CDR3 contains 14 residues. Germline CDR1 MNHEY, CDR2 SVGEGT. V was trimmed by 0 bases and J by 7 bases, leaving 9 bases between them. In DNA, the CDR3 is TGTGCCAGCAGTTACTCGACCGGGGACGGGGAGCTGTTTTTT. Its protein is CASSYSTGDGELFF.

This clonotype has more than one count but fewer than ten. This chain links TRBV18 with TRBJ2-3; D not certain. V was cut by 2 bases and J by 2 bases, with 11 bases left in between. The CDR3 runs 15 residues. CDR1 is KGHSH and CDR2 is LQKENI in the germline V gene. This CDR3 is CASSPSPEPTDTQYF. The DNA of the CDR3 is TGTGCCAGCTCACCATCCCCGGAGCCCACAGATACGCAGTATTTT.

This clonotype was seen ten or more times. V usage is TRBV12-3 or TRBV12-4 and J usage is TRBJ2-3; 9 nucleotides line up with TRBD2. With V trimmed by 6 bases and J by 4 bases, 11 bases remained unmatched. This CDR3 comprises 16 residues. In DNA form, the CDR3 reads TGTGCCAGCAGCACGACTCTAGCGGGAAGCGCAGATACGCAGTATTTT. This gives the protein CASSTTLAGSADTQYF.

This clonotype was seen only a few times. The chain joins TRBV18 to TRBJ2-3; the match to TRBD2 covers 8 bases. The CDR3 has 16 amino acids. CDR1 is KGHSH and CDR2 is LQKENI in the germline V gene. V shed 6 bases, J shed 2 bases, and the junction held 10 bases outside the gene matches. In nucleotides, the CDR3 is TGTGCCAGCTCGGGCGAAGCGGGAGAGTACACAGATACGCAGTATTTT. It encodes CASSGEAGEYTDTQYF.

This clonotype has a count of ten or more. The gene calls are TRBV7-9 and TRBJ1-1; 8 bases map to TRBD1. J was trimmed by 3 bases and V by 7 bases; bases with no gene match: 7. Per germline, CDR1 SEHNR and CDR2 FQNEAQ (reference sequence). CDR3 length equals 14 residues. The CDR3 bases are TGTGCCAGCACCCAGGACAGGGCAGACACTGAAGCTTTCTTT. Translated: CASTQDRADTEAFF. Full variable domain (outside the CDR3, taken from reference TRBV7-9 and TRBJ1-1): DTGVSQNPRHKITKRGQNVTFRCDPISEHNRLYWYRQTLGQGPEFLTYFQNEAQLEKSRLLSDRFSAERPKGSFSTLEIQRTEQGDSAMYLCASTQDRADTEAFFGQGTRLTVV.

This clonotype has ten or more counts. The CDR3 loop is CASSQGLGISNQPQHF. The CDR3 DNA is TGTGCCAGCAGCCAAGGATTGGGGATCAGCAATCAGCCCCAGCATTTT. The J gene is TRBJ1-5, the V gene TRBV3-1; unclear D gene. Germline CDR1 reads LGHDT; CDR2 reads YNNKEL (reference sequence). Trimming pared 1 base from V and 1 base from J, leaving 11 bases between. The CDR3 is made up of 16 amino acids. The full variable domain, with the rest looked up from reference TRBV3-1 and TRBJ1-5, is DTAVSQTPKYLVTQMGNDKSIKCEQNLGHDTMYWYKQDSKKFLKIMFSYNNKELIINETVPNRFSPKSPDKAHLNLHINSLELGDSAVYFCASSQGLGISNQPQHFGDGTRLSIL.

This clonotype was recorded at least ten times. The V gene is TRBV7-9, the J gene TRBJ2-3, with D uncertain. CDR1 and CDR2 (germline): SEHNR, FQNEAQ (reference sequence). The germline V and J ends were trimmed by 1 base and 1 base, with 0 bases remaining between them. This CDR3 spans 12 amino acids. The CDR3 is CASSLGTDTQYF. Here the CDR3 DNA reads TGTGCCAGCAGCTTAGGCACAGATACGCAGTATTTT.

The table lists this clonotype with many counts. The V gene is TRBV4-3, the J gene TRBJ1-3; possible D gene TRBD1, 5 bases. This CDR3 has 14 residues. Trimming left V 3 bases short and J 8 bases short, with 14 bases between. Germline CDR1 is LGHNA and CDR2 is YSLEER. For the CDR3, the DNA is TGCGCCAGCAGCCAGGGACCGATAGCGGACACCATATATTTT. Translating gives CASSQGPIADTIYF.

This clonotype showed up many times. The rearrangement joins TRBV28 to TRBJ2-7; no reliable D call. The CDR3 contains 12 residues. Germline assignment: CDR1 MDHEN and CDR2 SYDVKM. The ends were cut back, 5 bases at V and 2 bases at J, with 7 bases in the middle. The CDR3 DNA is TGTGCCAGCAGTCTGTATGCCTACGAGCAGTACTTC. Translation: CASSLYAYEQYF.

V is TRBV14 and J is TRBJ1-1, with 7 bases fitting TRBD1. J lost 4 bases, V lost 4 bases, and 9 bases had no gene match. Germline-derived CDR1 and CDR2 are SGHDN and FVKESK. The CDR3 totals 15 residues. The CDR3 DNA reads TGTGCCAGCAGCCTAAAGGCAGGGGGTATCACTGAAGCTTTCTTT. Translation gives CASSLKAGGITEAFF.

The table lists this clonotype with many counts. The chain recombines TRBV12-3 or TRBV12-4 with TRBJ2-7; D uncertain. The CDR3 has 13 residues. V was trimmed by 8 bases and J by 2 bases, leaving 13 bases between them. CDR3 amino acids: CASRSAFPYEQYF. The CDR3 bases are TGTGCCAGCCGATCGGCCTTCCCCTACGAGCAGTACTTC.

This clonotype was counted ten times or more. This rearrangement joins TRBV27 to TRBJ2-5; 7 bases map to TRBD1. The CDR3 sequence is 14 residues long. CDR1 MNHEY and CDR2 SMNVEV come from the germline V gene (reference sequence). The junction had 5 bases not matched to a gene; V was cut back by 5 bases and J by 2 bases. For the CDR3, the DNA is TGTGCCAGCAGTACTTGGACAGGTCAAGAGACCCAGTACTTC. This sequence encodes CASSTWTGQETQYF.

This clonotype came up many times. The chain joins TRBV10-3 to TRBJ2-1; D may match TRBD1 or TRBD2 (5 bases each). The CDR3 loop spans 14 amino acids. In germline, CDR1 is ENHRY, CDR2 SYGVKD. V was cut by 3 bases and J by 10 bases, with 16 bases left in between. CDR3 sequence: CAISELGPRDEQFF. For the CDR3, the DNA is TGTGCCATCAGTGAATTGGGCCCGAGGGACGAGCAGTTCTTC.

This clonotype appeared a few times. The CDR3 nucleotides are TGTGCCAGCAGCCCCCAGAGAGCTAGCTCCTACGAGCAGTACTTC. Translating it yields CASSPQRASSYEQYF. The chain joins TRBV13 to TRBJ2-7; no reliable D call. CDR1 and CDR2 (germline): PRHDT, FYEKMQ (reference sequence). This CDR3 is built from 15 residues. V was shortened by 5 bases and J by 0 bases, with 14 bases between the two germline ends. The full variable domain, rest sourced from reference TRBV13 and TRBJ2-7, is AAGVIQSPRHLIKEKRETATLKCYPIPRHDTVYWYQQGPGQDPQFLISFYEKMQSDKGSIPDRFSAQQFSDYHSELNMSSLELGDSALYFCASSPQRASSYEQYFGPGTRLTVT.

This clonotype has a count of ten or more. V gene TRBV7-8 combines with J gene TRBJ2-1; TRBD1 matches at 8 bases. Germline loops: CDR1 SGHVS, CDR2 FQNEAQ. Germline trimming cut 5 bases from V and 3 bases from J; bases unmatched to any gene: 6. CDR3 length: 15 amino acids. This chain's CDR3 is CASSPGQARYNEQFF. CDR3 nucleotides: TGTGCCAGCAGCCCGGGACAGGCCCGCTACAATGAGCAGTTCTTC.

The sample holds many counts of this clonotype. The chain employs TRBV6-5 and TRBJ2-5; the match to TRBD2 covers 9 bases. Germline CDR1 MNHEY, CDR2 SVGAGI. The CDR3 spans 15 residues. V trimming: 4 bases; J trimming: 6 bases; junction bases outside the gene matches: 9. The CDR3 DNA reads as TGTGCCAGCAGTTTAGCGGGAGCCCCTCAACAGACCCAGTACTTC. Its translation is CASSLAGAPQQTQYF.

This clonotype has ten or more counts. The chain recombines TRBV27 with TRBJ2-5; D perhaps matches TRBD1 (6 bases). The CDR3 is made up of 15 amino acids. The V end was cut by 2 bases, the J end by 5 bases, with 15 bases between. Germline CDR1 MNHEY, CDR2 SMNVEV (reference sequence). CDR3 protein: CASSLTQGVGETQYF. The DNA for the CDR3 is TGTGCCAGCAGTTTAACACAGGGAGTGGGGGAGACCCAGTACTTC.

The genes are TRBV7-6 and TRBJ2-1, with 8 nucleotides matching TRBD2. CDR3 length: 15 amino acids. With V trimmed by 1 base and J by 6 bases, 5 bases remained unmatched. The V gene's germline CDR1 is SGHVS and CDR2 FNYEAQ. The CDR3 protein is CASSLDGGRTNEQFF. The CDR3 DNA reads as TGTGCCAGCAGCTTAGACGGCGGGAGGACCAATGAGCAGTTCTTC.

Ten or more counts support this clonotype. The chain couples TRBV4-3 to TRBJ2-3; D possibly matches TRBD1 or TRBD2 (5 bases each). Germline CDR1 LGHNA, CDR2 YSLEER. The CDR3 spans 17 residues. Between the trimmed V and J ends, which lost 3 bases and 2 bases, there was a span of 18 bases. The CDR3 sequence is CASSQAGTLFSTDTQYF. As DNA, the CDR3 is TGCGCCAGCAGCCAGGCCGGGACCTTATTTTCCACAGATACGCAGTATTTT.

Only a few counts were recorded for this clonotype. The chain combines TRBV9 with TRBJ2-1; 10 nucleotides agree with TRBD2. The V segment lost 4 bases and the J segment 10 bases; nucleotides outside the gene matches: 8. Per germline, CDR1 SGDLS and CDR2 YYNGEE. The CDR3 runs 14 residues. CDR3 in DNA: TGTGCCAGCAGCCCCCTAGCGGGAGAGGGGGAGCAGTTCTTC. Translated, it gives CASSPLAGEGEQFF. The entire variable domain, with the rest obtained from reference TRBV9 and TRBJ2-1, is as follows: DSGVTQTPKHLITATGQRVTLRCSPRSGDLSVYWYQQSLDQGLQFLIQYYNGEERAKGNILERFSAQQFPDLHSELNLSSLELGDSALYFCASSPLAGEGEQFFGPGTRLTVL.

The chain uses TRBV12-3 or TRBV12-4 and TRBJ2-3, with no clear D. V was cut by 3 bases and J by 0 bases, with 10 bases left in between. This CDR3 has 15 amino acids. The CDR3, as DNA: TGTGCCAGCAGTTTCGGCGGCCCTAGCACAGATACGCAGTATTTT. Translation gives CASSFGGPSTDTQYF.